What follows are 23 T cell receptor beta chains derived from one specimen sequenced in a study of cytomegalovirus exposure and HLA in healthy donors. The PCR had 60 Vbeta and 13 Jbeta primers. The protocol was immunoSEQ multiplex PCR, while the TCRdb copy is restricted to in-frame clones and leaves out a portion. In the table there are around 150,000 clones, over 70% of which are singletons. Sequenced sample: PBMCs. The source of these receptors is a woman aged 40 to 55 in good health and CMV-seronegative.

The chain carries TRBV2 and TRBJ2-5; D unresolved. The J call could be wrong; TRBJ2-7 is a better fit for the DNA end. Germline assignment: CDR1 SNHLY and CDR2 FYNNEI. The CDR3 spans 13 residues. This CDR3 is CASSGLRDYEQYF. For the CDR3, the DNA is TGTGCCAGCAGCGGCCTTCGAGACTACGAGCAGTACTTC.

The rearrangement joins TRBV27 to TRBJ2-3; possibly TRBD1 for D (5 bases). Germline V gene data show CDR1 as MNHEY and CDR2 as SMNVEV (reference sequence). V lost 2 bases and J lost 3, with 9 bases in between. CDR3 length: 14 amino acids. CDR3 nucleotides: TGTGCCAGCAGTTTAGGGGCCCTTACAGATACGCAGTATTTT. It codes for CASSLGALTDTQYF.

This clone has a single count. CDR3 sequence: CASSLEDRVETQYF. The CDR3 coding sequence is TGTGCCAGCAGCTTAGAAGACAGGGTTGAGACCCAGTACTTC. The J gene is TRBJ2-5, the V gene TRBV7-2; 7 bases are shared with TRBD1. This CDR3 spans 14 amino acids. With 1 base clipped from V and 5 bases from J, the junction kept 4 bases outside the gene matches. Germline CDR1 reads SGHTA; CDR2 reads FQGNSA.

This chain uses TRBV21-1 with TRBJ1-5. TRBV21-1 is tagged as a pseudogene. There are 16 residues in the CDR3. CDR3 residues: CASSSCYQGDNQPQHF. In DNA form, the CDR3 reads TGTGCCAGCAGCTCCTGTTACCAAGGAGACAATCAGCCCCAGCATTTT.

The rearrangement uses TRBV4-3 and TRBJ1-2, with 8 bases identical to TRBD1. V trimming: 0 bases; J trimming: 5 bases; junction bases outside the gene matches: 11. This CDR3 is 17 amino acids long. CDR1 LGHNA and CDR2 YSLEER come from the germline V gene. The DNA for the CDR3 is TGCGCCAGCAGCCAAGATCCCAGGGGGCACGGGGAATATGGCTACACCTTC. Translation gives CASSQDPRGHGEYGYTF.

The J gene is TRBJ2-2, the V gene TRBV19, with D possibly being TRBD1 (6 bases). CDR1 LNHDA and CDR2 SQIVND come from the germline V gene (reference sequence). Trimming cost V 5 bases and J 1 base, with 8 bases left between them. This CDR3 has 14 amino acids. The CDR3 loop reads CASSPTGNTGELFF. CDR3 nucleotide sequence: TGTGCCAGTAGTCCGACAGGGAACACCGGGGAGCTGTTTTTT. The entire variable domain, with the rest obtained from reference TRBV19 and TRBJ2-2, is as follows: DGGITQSPKYLFRKEGQNVTLSCEQNLNHDAMYWYRQDPGQGLRLIYYSQIVNDFQKGDIAEGYSVSREKKESFPLTVTSAQKNPTAFYLCASSPTGNTGELFFGEGSRLTVL.

This clone was detected only once. The chain uses TRBV6-1 and TRBJ2-5, with D perhaps matching TRBD1 (6 bases). Germline loops: CDR1 MNHNS, CDR2 SASEGT. The CDR3 runs to 14 residues. Trimming took 7 bases from V and 2 from J, leaving 14 bases between them. The CDR3 sequence: CASIRGQRQETQYF. The CDR3 DNA reads as TGTGCCAGCATTCGGGGACAAAGACAAGAGACCCAGTACTTC.

Comment on this clone: In the same sample, other DNA sequences code for this CDR3. CDR3 coding DNA: TGCAGCGTTGGACAGGGGGACACCGGGGAGCTGTTTTTT. Translating it yields CSVGQGDTGELFF. This chain connects TRBV29-1 to TRBJ2-2; the match to TRBD1 covers 9 bases. The length of the CDR3 is 13 residues. Germline CDR1 and CDR2: SQVTM and ANQGSEA. Losses at the gene ends were 4 bases for V and 3 bases for J; bases not matched to a gene: 0.

J is TRBJ2-1 and V is TRBV11-2; TRBD1 matches at 11 bases. The CDR3 is 17 amino acids. Trimming took 5 bases from V and 3 from J; bases not matched to a gene: 9. The germline gives CDR1 SGHAT, CDR2 FQNNGV. In DNA form, the CDR3 reads TGTGCCAGCAGCCCAAACCCCGGGACAGGGGGCTACAATGAGCAGTTCTTC. It encodes CASSPNPGTGGYNEQFF. Full variable domain (remainder filled in from reference TRBV11-2 and TRBJ2-1): EAGVAQSPRYKIIEKRQSVAFWCNPISGHATLYWYQQILGQGPKLLIQFQNNGVVDDSQLPKDRFSAERLKGVDSTLKIQPAKLEDSAVYLCASSPNPGTGGYNEQFFGPGTRLTVL.

J is TRBJ2-3 and V is TRBV6-1; TRBD1 matches at 8 bases. The CDR3 runs 14 residues. J was trimmed by 4 bases and V by 4 bases; bases with no gene match: 4. Germline CDR1 reads MNHNS; CDR2 reads SASEGT. CDR3 sequence: CASSAGQGPDTQYF. DNA of the CDR3: TGTGCCAGCAGTGCCGGACAGGGTCCAGATACGCAGTATTTT.

The rearrangement uses TRBV11-2 and TRBJ1-1; a possible D gene is TRBD1 (6 bases). CDR3 length: 14 residues. Trimming removed 5 bases from V and 8 bases from J, with 18 bases in between. The germline gives CDR1 SGHAT, CDR2 FQNNGV. CDR3 coding DNA: TGTGCCAGCAGCGCGCAACAGGGACGAGCGGAAGCTTTCTTT. Protein product: CASSAQQGRAEAFF.

The gene calls are TRBV2 and TRBJ2-4, with D tentatively TRBD1 (6 bases). The germline gives CDR1 SNHLY, CDR2 FYNNEI. This CDR3 is 13 amino acids long. The ends were cut back, 2 bases at V and 15 bases at J, with 17 bases in the middle. CDR3 DNA sequence: TGTGCCAGCAGTGAAAGTGGCAGGGGATGGGGGTACTTC. It translates to CASSESGRGWGYF.

The chain uses TRBV5-6 and TRBJ2-7; TRBD2 agrees at 8 bases. Germline V gene data show CDR1 as SGHDT and CDR2 as YYEEEE. This CDR3 comprises 16 residues. The trim removed 1 base at V and 4 bases at J, leaving 10 bases unmatched. The CDR3: CASSLKGTRSSYEQYF. The CDR3 nucleotides are TGTGCCAGCAGCTTGAAGGGGACTAGATCCTCTTACGAGCAGTACTTC.

The chain has TRBV7-2 and TRBJ2-7, with D tentatively TRBD1 (5 bases). The CDR3 spans 14 residues. CDR1 is SGHTA, CDR2 FQGNSA, per germline. V was trimmed by 1 base and J by 1 base, leaving 8 bases between them. The DNA of the CDR3 is TGTGCCAGCAGCTTAGGGGGCCAATCCTACGAGCAGTACTTC. Its protein product is CASSLGGQSYEQYF.

The chain joins TRBV7-8 to TRBJ2-1, with D uncertain. The CDR3 loop spans 17 amino acids. The ends were cut back, 4 bases at V and 5 bases at J, with 21 bases in the middle. From germline, CDR1 is SGHVS and CDR2 FQNEAQ. CDR3 in amino acids: CASSSSLIRRVNNEQFF. The CDR3 DNA follows: TGTGCCAGCAGCTCCTCCCTGATTAGAAGAGTCAACAATGAGCAGTTCTTC.

With regard to this clone: Sequence at one end of the junction differs from germline and may be a read error. The rearrangement links TRBV5-4 to TRBJ2-7, with D perhaps matching TRBD1 (6 bases). Germline V gives CDR1 SGHNT, CDR2 YYREEE (reference sequence). This CDR3 spans 13 amino acids. This CDR3 is CASSASLRDTFFF. The CDR3 DNA sequence: TGTGCCAGCAGCGCCTCCCTCCGGGACACATTTTTTTTC.

The CDR3 loop is CASSGTEKETQYF. Here the CDR3 DNA reads TGTGCCAGTAGTGGGACAGAAAAAGAGACCCAGTACTTC. The chain recombines TRBV19 with TRBJ2-5; 7 nucleotides agree with TRBD1. This CDR3 contains 13 residues. The ends lost 5 bases at V and 3 bases at J; junction bases unmatched: 3. Germline assignment: CDR1 LNHDA and CDR2 SQIVND (reference sequence).

The sample holds a few counts of this clone. The chain employs TRBV29-1 and TRBJ2-1; TRBD2 matches 7 bases. This CDR3 comprises 16 residues. The trim removed 4 bases at V and 6 bases at J, leaving 15 bases unmatched. Germline V gene sequence: CDR1 SQVTM, CDR2 ANQGSEA. The CDR3 reads CSVVGGWTTWGNEQFF. CDR3 DNA sequence: TGCAGCGTTGTCGGGGGGTGGACAACCTGGGGCAATGAGCAGTTCTTC.

J is TRBJ1-2 and V is TRBV28; TRBD1 agrees at 8 bases. J gave up 8 bases and V 6 bases, and 5 bases lay outside the gene matches. The CDR3 has 12 residues. Germline V gene lookup returns CDR1 MDHEN and CDR2 SYDVKM. In DNA form, the CDR3 reads TGTGCCAGCAGGACGACAGGGGTCGGCTACACCTTC. Residues: CASRTTGVGYTF.

In the case of this clone: Mismatch with germline at one junction end may stem from a read error. This chain links TRBV7-3 with TRBJ2-6, with 7 positions matching TRBD1. This CDR3 has 21 residues. CDR1 and CDR2 (germline): SGHTA, FQGTGA. CDR3 amino acids: CASSLTFRWGTESSGANGLTF. The CDR3 region has the DNA TGTGCCAGCAGCTTAACTTTCCGGTGGGGGACAGAGAGCTCTGGGGCCAACGGCCTGACTTTC.

The CDR3 sequence is CASSFTGTSILNEQFF. CDR3 bases: TGTGCCAGCAGCTTTACCGGGACTAGCATTCTCAATGAGCAGTTCTTC. The chain is built from TRBV5-6 and TRBJ2-1; the match to TRBD2 covers 9 bases. The V gene's germline CDR1 is SGHDT and CDR2 YYEEEE. J lost 6 bases, V lost 2 bases, and 9 bases had no gene match. The CDR3 runs 16 residues.

The CDR3 bases are TGTGCCAGCAGCTTAGGGGCAGGGGGCCGCCAAGAGACCCAGTACTTC. It codes for CASSLGAGGRQETQYF. The chain combines TRBV7-7 with TRBJ2-5, with 8 bases matching TRBD1. Germline CDR1 reads SSHAT; CDR2 reads FNYEAQ (reference sequence). V shed 1 base and J 1 base; nucleotides not matched to a gene: 5. This CDR3 spans 16 amino acids.

The chain couples TRBV9 to TRBJ2-1; tentative D call: TRBD2 (7 bases). Trimming cost V 4 bases and J 6 bases, with 23 bases left between them. Germline V gene sequence: CDR1 SGDLS, CDR2 YYNGEE. The CDR3 spans 17 residues. In DNA, the CDR3 is TGTGCCAGCAGCCACCCTAAGGGAGGGGGTCAGGGCAATGAGCAGTTCTTC. This encodes CASSHPKGGGQGNEQFF.